The 22 T cell receptor beta chains below come from one sample, sequenced in a study of blood T cell repertoires in COVID-19. Libraries were prepared by immunoSEQ multiplex PCR; TCRdb keeps only in-frame clonotypes and omits some of them. The table records approximately 210,000 clones, approximately 80% of them present only once. Material: PBMCs or T cells enriched from blood (not recorded which). The receptors derive from a man aged 35-49 years who had recovered from COVID-19.

This sequence joins TRBV11-3 and TRBJ2-7; D possibly corresponds to TRBD1 (6 bases). The CDR3 totals 13 residues. CDR1 and CDR2 (germline): SGHNT, YENEEA. Trimming stripped 3 bases from V and 6 bases from J, with 12 bases between. DNA for the CDR3: TGTGCCAGCAGCTTGCACAGGGCGGGCGAGCAGTACTTC. Translated: CASSLHRAGEQYF.

The chain uses TRBV7-8 and TRBJ1-1, with TRBD1 matching 8 bases. CDR1 and CDR2 from the germline V gene are SGHVS and FQNEAQ. The CDR3 sequence is 15 residues long. V was clipped by 2 bases and J by 6 bases; unmatched bases: 8. CDR3 sequence (DNA): TGTGCCAGCAGCTTAAACAGGGGGGTAATCGCTGAAGCTTTCTTT. Protein product: CASSLNRGVIAEAFF.

The chain couples TRBV7-9 to TRBJ2-3; 9 nucleotides line up with TRBD2. The CDR3 spans 19 residues. Germline loops: CDR1 SEHNR, CDR2 FQNEAQ (reference sequence). V was pared by 5 bases and J by 0 bases, with 15 bases of the junction left unmatched. The CDR3 here is CASSRLTSGSHLSTDTQYF. Written as DNA, the CDR3 is TGTGCCAGCAGCCGACTGACTAGCGGCTCCCATCTTAGCACAGATACGCAGTATTTT.

The CDR3 spells CASSKPGTSGRDEQFF. Written as DNA, the CDR3 is TGTGCCAGCAGCAAACCCGGGACTAGCGGGAGGGATGAGCAGTTCTTC. The chain combines TRBV5-8 with TRBJ2-1; 16 nucleotides line up with TRBD2. The CDR3 is 16 amino acids. Per germline, CDR1 SGHTS and CDR2 YDEGEE. Trimming at V came to 4 bases and at J to 8 bases, leaving 6 bases not matched to a gene. The whole variable domain, remainder taken from reference TRBV5-8 and TRBJ2-1, is EAGVTQSPTHLIKTRGQQATLRCSPISGHTSVYWYQQALGLGLQFLLWYDEGEERNRGNFPPRFSGRQFPNYSSELNVNALELEDSALYLCASSKPGTSGRDEQFFGPGTRLTVL.

This clone was counted once. V and J are TRBV6-5 and TRBJ1-5, with D possibly matching TRBD1 (5 bases). V was trimmed by 6 bases and J by 3 bases, leaving 15 bases between them. The CDR3 totals 15 residues. CDR1 and CDR2 (germline): MNHEY, SVGAGI. Here the CDR3 DNA reads TGTGCCAGCAGACCCGACGGGGGTTTCAATCAGCCCCAGCATTTT. Protein product: CASRPDGGFNQPQHF.

The genes are TRBV3-1 (or the pseudogene TRBV3-2) and TRBJ2-1; 13 bases map to TRBD2. The V gene end was trimmed by 4 bases and the J gene end by 5 bases; junction bases not matched to a gene: 5. Germline V gene sequence: CDR1 LGHDT, CDR2 YNNKEL (reference sequence). CDR3 size: 16 residues. The CDR3 DNA sequence: TGTGCCAGCAGCCGAGCCGGGACTAGCGGGGACAATGAGCAGTTCTTC. This encodes CASSRAGTSGDNEQFF.

The V call is TRBV19, the J call TRBJ1-5, with 8 bases that match TRBD1. Germline values: CDR1 LNHDA, CDR2 SQIVND (reference sequence). There are 20 residues in the CDR3. V dropped 1 base and J dropped 5; count of bases not matched to a gene: 19. The CDR3 protein is CASSIGKKRATGVAHQPQHF. Written as DNA, the CDR3 is TGTGCCAGTAGTATAGGTAAAAAGAGGGCGACAGGGGTCGCCCATCAGCCCCAGCATTTT.

The CDR3: CASSGIQGDGGYTF. In nucleotides, the CDR3 is TGCGCCAGCAGTGGGATACAGGGGGATGGAGGCTACACCTTC. The chain couples TRBV10-2 to TRBJ1-2, with TRBD1 matching 8 bases. The junction had 9 bases not matched to a gene; V was cut back by 4 bases and J by 8 bases. There are 14 residues in the CDR3. Germline V gene lookup returns CDR1 WSHSY and CDR2 SAAADI.

This chain connects TRBV14 to TRBJ2-3, with D maybe TRBD2 (5 bases). Trimming left V 0 bases short and J 6 bases short, with 13 bases between. The length of the CDR3 is 15 residues. CDR1 and CDR2 (germline): SGHDN, FVKESK. CDR3 nucleotides: TGTGCCAGCAGCCAAGATGGTTTTCCGGGGGATACGCAGTATTTT. Its protein product is CASSQDGFPGDTQYF. Full variable domain (remainder filled in from reference TRBV14 and TRBJ2-3): EAGVTQFPSHSVIEKGQTVTLRCDPISGHDNLYWYRRVMGKEIKFLLHFVKESKQDESGMPNNRFLAERTGGTYSTLKVQPAELEDSGVYFCASSQDGFPGDTQYFGPGTRLTVL.

This chain uses TRBV6-5 with TRBJ1-4, with D perhaps TRBD1 (6 bases). Germline V CDR1 and CDR2: MNHEY, SVGAGI. V dropped 6 bases and J dropped 6 bases, with 14 bases sitting between them. CDR3 length: 14 amino acids. As DNA, the CDR3 is TGTGCCAGCAGCGCGGCAGGGGCGGATGAAAAACTGTTTTTT. Its protein is CASSAAGADEKLFF.

V and J are TRBV3-1 (or the pseudogene TRBV3-2) and TRBJ1-1; 9 nucleotides match TRBD1. The junction had 2 bases not matched to a gene; V was cut back by 2 bases and J by 7 bases. The CDR3 is made up of 13 amino acids. CDR1 and CDR2 (germline): LGHDT, YNNKEL (reference sequence). CDR3: CASSQTGGDEAFF. CDR3 DNA: TGTGCCAGCAGCCAAACAGGGGGCGATGAAGCTTTCTTT.

The chain uses TRBV6-5 and TRBJ2-3; 12 bases fit TRBD2. This CDR3 is built from 16 residues. Per the germline V gene, CDR1 is MNHEY and CDR2 is SVGAGI. The trim removed 4 bases at V and 5 bases at J, leaving 7 bases unmatched. CDR3 DNA: TGTGCCAGCAGTTCAACGGGACTAGCGGGCATAGATACGCAGTATTTT. Translation: CASSSTGLAGIDTQYF.

This clone occurred once. The V call is TRBV9, the J call TRBJ1-2; maybe TRBD1 (6 bases). The CDR3 has 13 amino acids. The germline V gene encodes CDR1 SGDLS and CDR2 YYNGEE. Deletions cut 6 bases from V and 5 bases from J, with 14 bases between. Written as DNA, the CDR3 is TGTGCCAGCACCTCCGGGGGGGCGTATGGCTACACCTTC. Translated: CASTSGGAYGYTF.

A single count supports this clone. The chain uses TRBV28 and TRBJ2-7; D is perhaps TRBD1 (6 bases). The germline V gene has CDR1 MDHEN and CDR2 SYDVKM. V shed 7 bases and J shed 4 bases, with 14 bases lying between them. The CDR3 totals 13 residues. Here the CDR3 DNA reads TGTGCCAGCATGTCAGGGGAGAAATACGAGCAGTACTTC. Its translation: CASMSGEKYEQYF.

This chain connects TRBV30 to TRBJ1-5; TRBD1 might be the D (5 bases). V was trimmed by 2 bases and J by 5 bases, leaving 10 bases between them. Looked up from germline, CDR1 is GTSNPN and CDR2 is SVGIG (reference sequence). CDR3 length equals 13 residues. CDR3 in DNA: TGTGCCTGGAGTTCTACCAGGGATCAGCCCCAGCATTTT. It specifies CAWSSTRDQPQHF.

The genes are TRBV14 and TRBJ2-1; 9 bases match TRBD2. The length of the CDR3 is 13 residues. Looked up from germline, CDR1 is SGHDN and CDR2 is FVKESK. Trimming cost V 9 bases and J 11 bases; bases outside gene matches: 11. CDR3 sequence reads: CASGASGALKQFF. The CDR3 DNA is TGTGCCAGTGGGGCTAGCGGGGCCCTAAAGCAGTTCTTC.

The chain is built from TRBV7-8 and TRBJ2-7; D is unresolved. The germline V and J ends were trimmed by 5 bases and 7 bases, with 9 bases remaining between them. Germline V gives CDR1 SGHVS, CDR2 FQNEAQ. The length of the CDR3 is 11 residues. The chain's CDR3 is CASSLIREQYF. The CDR3 DNA reads as TGTGCCAGCAGCCTAATCCGGGAGCAGTACTTC.

This clone was counted once. This chain joins TRBV9 and TRBJ1-2, with D uncertain. The CDR3 loop spans 14 amino acids. Germline V CDR1 and CDR2: SGDLS, YYNGEE. V was cut by 4 bases and J by 8 bases, with 18 bases left in between. CDR3 bases: TGTGCCAGCAGCCCCCGGGAGGGTGCTGGAGGCTACACCTTC. It specifies CASSPREGAGGYTF.

The rearrangement links TRBV5-3 to TRBJ2-7, with 9 bases identical to TRBD1. TRBV5-3 is flagged as an ORF with uncertain function. This CDR3 is built from 18 residues. The J segment lost 1 base and the V segment lost 4 bases, leaving 15 bases of the junction unmatched. The CDR3 sequence: CARSTAMGTGFNSYEQYF. The CDR3 DNA reads TGTGCCAGAAGCACTGCAATGGGGACAGGGTTTAATTCCTACGAGCAGTACTTC.

This rearrangement joins TRBV7-2 to TRBJ1-1; D is unclear. Per germline, CDR1 SGHTA and CDR2 FQGNSA. V shed 0 bases and J shed 0 bases, with 5 bases lying between them. This CDR3 is built from 14 residues. The CDR3 protein is CASSLASVNTEAFF. The CDR3 DNA is TGTGCCAGCAGCTTAGCCTCGGTGAACACTGAAGCTTTCTTT.

This rearrangement joins TRBV20-1 to TRBJ1-5; D might be TRBD1 (6 bases). The V gene lost 5 bases and the J gene lost 5 bases, with 22 bases spanning the gap. The CDR3 loop spans 16 amino acids. CDR1 and CDR2 (germline): DFQATT, SNEGSKA (reference sequence). The CDR3 reads CSAGGIIQGSDQPQHF. The CDR3 coding sequence is TGCAGTGCTGGTGGAATAATACAGGGTAGTGATCAGCCCCAGCATTTT.

This clone was observed a single time. V usage is TRBV29-1 and J usage is TRBJ1-1; possibly TRBD1 for D (6 bases). The CDR3 spans 14 residues. Trimming removed 3 bases at V and 4 bases at J, with 15 bases between. Germline lookup yields CDR1 SQVTM and CDR2 ANQGSEA. CDR3 protein: CSVENRAGGTEAFF. DNA of the CDR3: TGCAGCGTTGAGAACAGGGCAGGAGGCACTGAAGCTTTCTTT.